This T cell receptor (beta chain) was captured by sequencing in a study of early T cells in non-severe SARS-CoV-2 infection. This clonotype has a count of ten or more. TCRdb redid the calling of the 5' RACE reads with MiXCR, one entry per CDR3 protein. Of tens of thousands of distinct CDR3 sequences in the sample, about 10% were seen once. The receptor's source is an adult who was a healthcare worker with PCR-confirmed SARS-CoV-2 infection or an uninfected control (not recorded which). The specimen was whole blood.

The DNA for the CDR3 is TGTGCCAGCAGCCACATCAGGGGCCAGCCCCAGCATTTT. Translation: CASSHIRGQPQHF. The chain links TRBV3-1 to TRBJ1-5; weak D call: TRBD1 (6 bases). The V gene lost 3 bases and the J gene lost 7 bases, with 10 bases spanning the gap. Germline values: CDR1 LGHDT, CDR2 YNNKEL (reference sequence). This CDR3 contains 13 residues.